This TCR beta chain was sequenced during a study of blood T cells in healthy people across ages. General study findings and limits: Significant beta diversity loss was already apparent by age roughly 43, declining roughly linearly.

This clonotype has more than one count but fewer than ten. What it recognizes is unknown. The authors ran a second PCR of 7 to 11 cycles using a sample-barcoded 5' primer and a J-beta primer mix. Every sample produced at least 3 million CDR3-containing paired-end reads. One entry per CDR3 protein, called by TCRdb with MiXCR from the 5' RACE reads. This table holds approximately 800,000 distinct CDR3 sequences, around 36% found once. The CDR3 contains 15 residues. J gave up 4 bases and V 0 bases, and 2 bases lay outside the gene matches. Germline CDR1 reads MGHRA; CDR2 reads YSYEKL. The source is a man between 18 and 35 years old in good health. V is TRBV4-1 and J is TRBJ1-5; 8 nucleotides match TRBD1. Sequenced sample: blood. The CDR3 region is CASSQEGQVNQPQHF. The CDR3 DNA is TGCGCCAGCAGCCAAGAGGGACAGGTTAATCAGCCCCAGCATTTT.